This TCR beta chain appears in the sequencing data of a study of blood T cell repertoires in COVID-19. Germline trimming cut 3 bases from V and 1 base from J; bases unmatched to any gene: 1. Germline assignment: CDR1 WSHSY and CDR2 SAAADI. The CDR3 covers 14 residues. Per the study methods: How many nucleated cells were present was estimated from reference gene primer amplification. Assay: immunoSEQ multiplex PCR; the TCRdb copy retains only in-frame clones and omits some. V and J calls and clone size are those listed in that table; D and trimming were worked out from the DNA. Of some 99,000 clones listed, under 90% are singletons.

The chain combines TRBV10-2 with TRBJ2-5; 8 bases are a match to TRBD1. This clonotype was obtained from a woman in her forties or fifties with acute or convalescent COVID-19. Sequenced sample: peripheral blood. CDR3 bases: TGCGCCAGCAGTGACAGGGGGCCCCAAGAGACCCAGTACTTC. It translates to CASSDRGPQETQYF.